This TCR beta chain was sequenced during a study of T-cell reconstitution after alpha-beta-depleted transplantation in children. Study-level results: Among T cells one year after transplant, newly produced cells accounted for most counts and diversity. Certain patients had high TCRbeta diversity at day 60, and it came from recipient T cells and thymic progenitors that survived. Several hundred expanded graft clones reportedly supplied alpha-beta T cells about two months after transplant.

This CDR3 has 16 residues. V trimming: 5 bases; J trimming: 6 bases; junction bases outside the gene matches: 10. Germline values: CDR1 SGHAT, CDR2 FQNNGV. TCRbeta library construction was performed incorporating unique molecular identifiers. TCRdb recomputed calls from the PCR reads with MiXCR, one row per CDR3 protein. Of 98,000 or so distinct CDR3 sequences in the sample, 20% to 25% were seen once. Details on this clonotype: Its antigen remains unidentified.

This chain links TRBV11-2 with TRBJ1-2; 12 bases line up with TRBD1. Specimen: PBMCs, collected before TCRalphabeta/CD19-depleted stem cell transplant. The TCR sequence derives from a boy younger than 10 with acute lymphoblastic leukemia, due to receive a stem cell transplant. This CDR3 reads CASSGTGGELRDGYTF. DNA for the CDR3: TGTGCCAGCAGCGGGACAGGGGGCGAACTCCGCGATGGCTACACCTTC. Full variable domain (missing parts from reference TRBV11-2 and TRBJ1-2): EAGVAQSPRYKIIEKRQSVAFWCNPISGHATLYWYQQILGQGPKLLIQFQNNGVVDDSQLPKDRFSAERLKGVDSTLKIQPAKLEDSAVYLCASSGTGGELRDGYTFGSGTRLTVV.